The entry below describes one T cell receptor (beta chain). Its antigen is not known. TCRdb recomputed calls from the 5' RACE reads with MiXCR, one row per CDR3 protein. The sample comprises about 160,000 distinct CDR3 sequences, roughly a third of which are singletons, and 9.5% to 15% rests with the top ten. The sample originates from a study of T-cell memory formation after mild COVID-19. Study context: Largely donor-specific sequence clusters came from two donors. Findings and caveats of the study: For second-wave clones that peaked at day 37, SARS-CoV-2 specificity went unverified.

Trimming removed 4 bases from V and 2 bases from J; junction bases left unmatched: 9. The CDR3 extends over 17 amino acids. Germline CDR1 is KGHDR and CDR2 is SFDVKD. The origin of this receptor is an adult woman who had mild COVID-19 (a few samples of this study predate the infection). Cell type and time point are not known. The rearrangement uses TRBV24-1 and TRBJ2-5; 10 nucleotides line up with TRBD1. What was sequenced was PBMCs or a T cell subset sorted from them (not recorded which). Written as DNA, the CDR3 is TGTGCCACCAGTGACCCCGGACAGGGGGGTTTTCAAGAGACCCAGTACTTC. Protein product: CATSDPGQGGFQETQYF.